The rows below give T cell receptor beta chains drawn from one sample of a study of shared clonotypes between healthy human individuals. The data were produced by immunoSEQ multiplex PCR, yet TCRdb's version contains in-frame clones alone and is incomplete. Of fewer than 600,000 clones in the sample, around three quarters are singletons; the top ten hold about 12%. Sequencing was done on a sample of PBMCs. These receptors came from a woman aged 40 to 55 in good health. Some clones in this sample may be carry-over from other donors' samples. The CDR3 runs from the conserved cysteine through the conserved F or W. D genes are given only for firm matches. Part of the rows lack a size; the others show once, few, many or a class for expanded clones.

clone size: .
V gene: TRBV9
D gene: .
J gene: TRBJ2-3
CDR3 protein: CASSVGAGATDTQYF
CDR3 DNA: TGTGCCAGCAGCGTAGGGGCGGGGGCTACAGATACGCAGTATTTT

clone size: .
V gene: TRBV28
D gene: .
J gene: TRBJ2-6
CDR3 protein: CASSLPGTGANVLTF
CDR3 DNA: TGTGCCAGCAGTTTACCAGGTACTGGGGCCAACGTCCTGACTTTC

clone size: few
V gene: TRBV19
D gene: TRBD1
J gene: TRBJ1-5
CDR3 protein: CASSSPGQGVSQPQHF
CDR3 DNA: TGTGCCAGTAGTTCGCCGGGACAGGGGGTGAGTCAGCCCCAGCATTTT

clone size: .
V gene: TRBV5-4
D gene: .
J gene: TRBJ1-2
CDR3 protein: CASSTGGGNGYTF
CDR3 DNA: TGTGCCAGCAGCACGGGAGGGGGAAATGGCTACACCTTC

clone size: .
V gene: TRBV27
D gene: .
J gene: TRBJ2-6
CDR3 protein: CASSLIPGAGANVLTF
CDR3 DNA: TGTGCCAGCAGTTTAATTCCAGGGGCTGGGGCCAACGTCCTGACTTTC

clone size: .
V gene: TRBV5-4
D gene: TRBD2
J gene: TRBJ2-3
CDR3 protein: CASSRRLAASTDTQYF
CDR3 DNA: TGTGCCAGCAGCAGACGACTAGCGGCTAGCACAGATACGCAGTATTTT

clone size: .
V gene: TRBV5-1
D gene: TRBD1
J gene: TRBJ1-1
CDR3 protein: CASSFTGEGHTEAFF
CDR3 DNA: TGCGCCAGCAGCTTCACAGGGGAAGGGCACACTGAAGCTTTCTTT

clone size: .
V gene: TRBV4-2
D gene: TRBD1
J gene: TRBJ2-1
CDR3 protein: CASSHLGQGASYNEQFF
CDR3 DNA: TGTGCCAGCAGCCACCTCGGACAGGGGGCCTCCTACAATGAGCAGTTCTTC

clone size: .
V gene: TRBV6-5
D gene: .
J gene: TRBJ2-3
CDR3 protein: CASSRSRDTQYF
CDR3 DNA: TGTGCCAGCAGTCGGAGTCGAGATACGCAGTATTTT

clone size: .
V gene: TRBV11-2
D gene: .
J gene: TRBJ1-3
CDR3 protein: CASSFVMLGSGNTIYF
CDR3 DNA: TGTGCCAGCAGCTTTGTGATGCTTGGTTCTGGAAACACCATATATTTT

clone size: .
V gene: TRBV10-3
D gene: .
J gene: TRBJ1-2
CDR3 protein: CAISERGSEGYTF
CDR3 DNA: TGTGCCATCAGTGAAAGGGGGTCTGAAGGCTACACCTTC

clone size: .
V gene: TRBV18
D gene: TRBD1
J gene: TRBJ1-1
CDR3 protein: CASSLQGTEAFF
CDR3 DNA: TGTGCCAGCTCACTACAGGGGACTGAAGCTTTCTTT

clone size: .
V gene: TRBV5-5
D gene: TRBD1
J gene: TRBJ2-7
CDR3 protein: CASSLGGTAEQYF
CDR3 DNA: TGTGCCAGCAGCTTGGGGGGGACAGCCGAGCAGTACTTC

clone size: .
V gene: TRBV7-2
D gene: .
J gene: TRBJ2-1
CDR3 protein: CASSPQEGGEQFF
CDR3 DNA: TGTGCCAGCAGCCCCCAGGAGGGGGGTGAGCAGTTCTTC

clone size: few
V gene: TRBV5-1
D gene: .
J gene: TRBJ2-2
CDR3 protein: CASSLQGGRGNTGELFF
CDR3 DNA: TGCGCCAGCAGCTTGCAAGGAGGTCGGGGAAACACCGGGGAGCTGTTTTTT

clone size: .
V gene: TRBV7-3
D gene: TRBD2
J gene: TRBJ2-2
CDR3 protein: CASSRLAGIPGELFF
CDR3 DNA: TGTGCCAGCTCAAGACTAGCGGGAATCCCCGGGGAGCTGTTTTTT

clone size: few
V gene: TRBV5-1
D gene: .
J gene: TRBJ2-7
CDR3 protein: CASSRYRDGFYEQYF
CDR3 DNA: TGCGCCAGCAGCCGGTACCGGGACGGATTCTACGAGCAGTACTTC

clone size: .
V gene: TRBV18
D gene: .
J gene: TRBJ1-1
CDR3 protein: CASSRTNTEAFF
CDR3 DNA: TGTGCCAGCTCACGGACGAACACTGAAGCTTTCTTT

clone size: few
V gene: TRBV15
D gene: .
J gene: TRBJ1-1
CDR3 protein: CATSRGYTEAFF
CDR3 DNA: TGTGCCACCAGCAGAGGTTACACTGAAGCTTTCTTT

clone size: .
V gene: TRBV9
D gene: .
J gene: TRBJ2-3
CDR3 protein: CASSVFAGPGTDTQYF
CDR3 DNA: TGTGCCAGCAGCGTATTCGCGGGTCCGGGCACAGATACGCAGTATTTT